This record covers a single TCR beta chain. This entry is derived from a study of blood T cell repertoires in COVID-19. As for the study in general: COVID-19 samples, acute and convalescent, were from the United States, Italy and Spain. From T cells, B-cell-depleted T cells, or PBMCs came the material, which was cDNA or gDNA.

The germline gives CDR1 SGDLS, CDR2 YYNGEE. V was trimmed by 0 bases and J by 2 bases, leaving 14 bases between them. This CDR3 is 17 amino acids long. Original processing methods: Estimated nucleated cell counts came from reference gene primer amplification. Using immunoSEQ multiplex PCR, the repertoire was profiled, and TCRdb retains in-frame clones only, with some absent. D and trimming were read from the DNA, whereas the V and J calls and clone size are those reported in that table. The data show more than 60,000 clones, with 88% seen just once and roughly 23% held by the top ten. This sequence was found in a woman between 45 and 60 years old with active or convalescent COVID-19. The sample was peripheral blood. The genes are TRBV9 and TRBJ1-4, with D perhaps matching TRBD1 (5 bases). The CDR3: CASSVEPGRSTNEKLFF. The CDR3 coding sequence is TGTGCCAGCAGCGTAGAGCCAGGGAGGTCGACTAATGAAAAACTGTTTTTT.